The 5 T cell receptor beta chains below all came from one sample that was sequenced in a study of T cell responses to AZD1222 COVID-19 vaccine. TCRdb keeps only in-frame clones here, not all; method: immunoSEQ multiplex PCR. The sample lists just under 80,000 clones; roughly nine tenths were seen once. The material sequenced was peripheral blood, taken 28 days after the second AZD1222 dose. These receptor sequences come from an adult who received the AZD1222 COVID-19 vaccine.

The chain recombines TRBV2 with TRBJ1-4; maybe TRBD1 (6 bases). Trimming left V 7 bases short and J 6 bases short, with 15 bases between. This CDR3 spans 14 amino acids. Germline-derived CDR1 and CDR2 are SNHLY and FYNNEI. CDR3 DNA sequence: TGTGCCAGCACCTCAGGGGAGGGATATGAAAAACTGTTTTTT. It encodes CASTSGEGYEKLFF.

The chain recombines TRBV19 with TRBJ1-2; a weak D match, TRBD1 (5 bases). Germline V gives CDR1 LNHDA, CDR2 SQIVND (reference sequence). V gave up 5 bases and J gave up 3 bases, with 7 bases separating them. The length of the CDR3 is 12 residues. Written as DNA, the CDR3 is TGTGCCAGTAGTGGGGGGTACTATGGCTACACCTTC. Translating it yields CASSGGYYGYTF.

The chain recombines TRBV30 with TRBJ2-1, with no clear D. Trimming left V 2 bases short and J 0 bases short, with 8 bases between. Germline CDR1 is GTSNPN and CDR2 is SVGIG (reference sequence). This CDR3 spans 14 amino acids. The CDR3 loop is CAWSSYFSYNEQFF. The CDR3 DNA reads TGTGCCTGGAGTAGTTACTTCTCCTACAATGAGCAGTTCTTC.

The rearrangement uses TRBV24-1 and TRBJ2-2; 8 bases line up with TRBD2. The germline gives CDR1 KGHDR, CDR2 SFDVKD. The junction had 1 base not matched to a gene; V was cut back by 5 bases and J by 3 bases. The CDR3 length is 14 residues. The CDR3 protein is CATSAGGYTGELFF. The CDR3 bases are TGTGCCACCAGTGCGGGGGGGTACACCGGGGAGCTGTTTTTT.

The chain couples TRBV29-1 to TRBJ2-1; D unclear. CDR1 is SQVTM, CDR2 ANQGSEA, per germline. The CDR3 has 14 residues. Trimming cost V 1 base and J 3 bases, with 10 bases left between them. The CDR3 DNA follows: TGCAGCGTTGAAGGCGATAGGGTCTACAATGAGCAGTTCTTC. Translated, it gives CSVEGDRVYNEQFF.